The rows below give T cell receptor beta chains drawn from one sample of a study of blood T cells in healthy people across ages. TCRdb recomputed calls from the 5' RACE reads with MiXCR, one row per CDR3 protein. The table has 790,000 or so distinct CDR3 sequences, 35% to 60% seen once. Sequenced: blood. The source of these receptors is a man older than 75 in good health. Both conserved end residues are part of each CDR3. The D gene is left open where the match is weak. For some rows the clone size is stated as once, few or many, or as a class when expanded; others skip it.

D gene: -
V gene: TRBV11-2
clone size: -
J gene: TRBJ2-3
CDR3 protein: CASSFDGDIADTQYF
CDR3 DNA: TGTGCCAGCAGCTTCGATGGGGATATCGCAGATACGCAGTATTTT

D gene: -
V gene: TRBV6-5
clone size: -
J gene: TRBJ2-7
CDR3 protein: CASSSPADKVQYF
CDR3 DNA: TGTGCCAGCAGTTCTCCCGCGGACAAGGTTCAGTACTTC

D gene: -
V gene: TRBV20-1
clone size: few
J gene: TRBJ1-4
CDR3 protein: CSASSNEKLFF
CDR3 DNA: TGCAGTGCTAGTTCTAATGAAAAACTGTTTTTT

D gene: TRBD2
V gene: TRBV20-1
clone size: few
J gene: TRBJ2-1
CDR3 protein: CSARVSSGGALYNEQFF
CDR3 DNA: TGCAGTGCTAGAGTGTCCAGCGGGGGGGCCTTGTACAATGAGCAGTTCTTC

D gene: TRBD1
V gene: TRBV6-6
clone size: -
J gene: TRBJ1-1
CDR3 protein: CASSYGQGEDEAFF
CDR3 DNA: TGTGCCAGCAGTTACGGACAGGGAGAGGATGAAGCTTTCTTT

D gene: TRBD1
V gene: TRBV6-5
clone size: -
J gene: TRBJ1-2
CDR3 protein: CASSYGRGFYGYTF
CDR3 DNA: TGTGCCAGCAGTTACGGCAGGGGGTTCTATGGCTACACCTTC

D gene: -
V gene: TRBV27
clone size: few
J gene: TRBJ2-7
CDR3 protein: CASSFEGGQVYEQYF
CDR3 DNA: TGTGCCAGCAGTTTTGAAGGGGGGCAAGTCTACGAGCAGTACTTC

D gene: -
V gene: TRBV20-1
clone size: -
J gene: TRBJ1-5
CDR3 protein: CSARDARNQPQHF
CDR3 DNA: TGCAGTGCTAGGGACGCCCGCAATCAGCCCCAGCATTTT

D gene: -
V gene: TRBV5-1
clone size: -
J gene: TRBJ1-1
CDR3 protein: CASSLRQGPNTEAFF
CDR3 DNA: TGCGCCAGCAGCTTGCGGCAGGGGCCGAACACTGAAGCTTTCTTT

D gene: -
V gene: TRBV9
clone size: -
J gene: TRBJ2-1
CDR3 protein: CASSVFGTHEQFF
CDR3 DNA: TGTGCCAGCAGCGTTTTTGGGACTCATGAGCAGTTCTTC

D gene: TRBD1
V gene: TRBV7-9
clone size: -
J gene: TRBJ1-1
CDR3 protein: CANSLRTGMAEKGAFF
CDR3 DNA: TGTGCCAACAGCTTAAGGACAGGGATGGCGGAAAAAGGAGCTTTCTTT

D gene: TRBD2
V gene: TRBV19
clone size: -
J gene: TRBJ2-7
CDR3 protein: CASSPPGTSGGSYEQYF
CDR3 DNA: TGTGCCAGTTCTCCCCCCGGGACTAGCGGAGGGTCCTACGAGCAGTACTTC

D gene: TRBD2
V gene: TRBV29-1
clone size: -
J gene: TRBJ2-7
CDR3 protein: CSVGLAGNEQYF
CDR3 DNA: TGCAGCGTTGGGTTAGCGGGAAACGAGCAGTACTTC

D gene: -
V gene: TRBV3-1
clone size: -
J gene: TRBJ2-3
CDR3 protein: CASSQGQRFTDTQYF
CDR3 DNA: TGTGCCAGCAGCCAAGGGCAGCGGTTCACAGATACGCAGTATTTT

D gene: -
V gene: TRBV6-6
clone size: -
J gene: TRBJ2-6
CDR3 protein: CASRNPGGSGANVLTF
CDR3 DNA: TGTGCCAGCAGAAATCCCGGGGGCTCTGGGGCCAACGTCCTGACTTTC

D gene: -
V gene: TRBV28
clone size: -
J gene: TRBJ2-6
CDR3 protein: CARPRVSGANVLTF
CDR3 DNA: TGTGCCAGGCCCCGGGTCTCTGGGGCCAACGTCCTGACTTTC

D gene: TRBD2
V gene: TRBV27
clone size: -
J gene: TRBJ2-3
CDR3 protein: CASSLGTSGRARHTDTQYF
CDR3 DNA: TGTGCCAGCAGTCTAGGGACTAGCGGGAGGGCCAGACACACAGATACGCAGTATTTT

D gene: -
V gene: TRBV13
clone size: few
J gene: TRBJ2-7
CDR3 protein: CASSAPGTAAYEQYF
CDR3 DNA: TGTGCCAGCAGCGCTCCCGGGACTGCGGCCTACGAGCAGTACTTC

D gene: -
V gene: TRBV3-1
clone size: -
J gene: TRBJ2-7
CDR3 protein: CASSPDLSPPYEQYF
CDR3 DNA: TGTGCCAGCAGCCCAGACCTGAGTCCACCCTACGAGCAGTACTTC

D gene: TRBD1
V gene: TRBV12-5
clone size: -
J gene: TRBJ1-4
CDR3 protein: CASGLLQGVEKLFF
CDR3 DNA: TGTGCTAGTGGTTTGTTGCAGGGGGTTGAAAAACTGTTTTTT

D gene: TRBD2
V gene: TRBV6-5
clone size: few
J gene: TRBJ2-1
CDR3 protein: CASTPAGLAHYNEQFF
CDR3 DNA: TGTGCCAGCACCCCGGCCGGACTAGCGCATTACAATGAGCAGTTCTTC

D gene: -
V gene: TRBV27
clone size: -
J gene: TRBJ2-1
CDR3 protein: CASGAFPLYNEQFF
CDR3 DNA: TGTGCCAGCGGGGCCTTTCCTCTCTACAATGAGCAGTTCTTC

D gene: -
V gene: TRBV29-1
clone size: -
J gene: TRBJ2-7
CDR3 protein: CSVVPIGTAGYEQYF
CDR3 DNA: TGCAGCGTTGTACCGATAGGGACAGCGGGCTACGAGCAGTACTTC

D gene: TRBD2
V gene: TRBV2
clone size: few
J gene: TRBJ2-1
CDR3 protein: CASSVTSRNEQFF
CDR3 DNA: TGTGCCAGCAGTGTGACTAGCCGTAATGAGCAGTTCTTC

D gene: TRBD2
V gene: TRBV12-3/TRBV12-4
clone size: -
J gene: TRBJ2-3
CDR3 protein: CASNPGLAGYSTDTQYF
CDR3 DNA: TGTGCCAGCAATCCGGGACTAGCGGGGTACAGCACAGATACGCAGTATTTT

D gene: -
V gene: TRBV5-5
clone size: -
J gene: TRBJ2-1
CDR3 protein: CASSPAGRVEGEQFF
CDR3 DNA: TGTGCCAGCAGCCCGGCGGGCAGGGTGGAGGGTGAGCAGTTCTTC

D gene: TRBD2
V gene: TRBV7-9
clone size: -
J gene: TRBJ2-3
CDR3 protein: CASSPGTSGSGSDTQYF
CDR3 DNA: TGTGCCAGCAGCCCCGGGACTAGCGGGAGCGGTTCGGATACGCAGTATTTT

D gene: -
V gene: TRBV5-1
clone size: -
J gene: TRBJ2-3
CDR3 protein: CASSEGTVSSTDTQYF
CDR3 DNA: TGCGCCAGCAGCGAAGGGACGGTTTCTAGCACAGATACGCAGTATTTT

D gene: TRBD1
V gene: TRBV7-2
clone size: few
J gene: TRBJ2-1
CDR3 protein: CASSLDRGLYNEQFF
CDR3 DNA: TGTGCCAGCAGCTTAGACAGGGGGCTCTACAATGAGCAGTTCTTC

D gene: -
V gene: TRBV20-1
clone size: -
J gene: TRBJ2-1
CDR3 protein: CSARDSADWYNEQFF
CDR3 DNA: TGCAGTGCTAGAGATTCGGCCGACTGGTACAATGAGCAGTTCTTC

D gene: TRBD2
V gene: TRBV20-1
clone size: few
J gene: TRBJ2-3
CDR3 protein: CSATGTIRTDTQYF
CDR3 DNA: TGCAGTGCTACCGGGACTATCCGCACAGATACGCAGTATTTT

D gene: -
V gene: TRBV7-3
clone size: -
J gene: TRBJ2-1
CDR3 protein: CASSPGGSYNERYF
CDR3 DNA: TGTGCCAGCAGCCCTGGGGGTAGCTACAATGAGCGGTACTTC

D gene: -
V gene: TRBV29-1
clone size: few
J gene: TRBJ2-5
CDR3 protein: CSVAVQETQYF
CDR3 DNA: TGCAGCGTTGCGGTGCAAGAGACCCAGTACTTC

D gene: -
V gene: TRBV7-9
clone size: -
J gene: TRBJ2-2
CDR3 protein: CASSSSTWELFF
CDR3 DNA: TGTGCCAGCAGCTCCTCGACATGGGAGCTGTTTTTT

D gene: -
V gene: TRBV7-7
clone size: -
J gene: TRBJ2-1
CDR3 protein: CASSRAGLNEQFF
CDR3 DNA: TGTGCTAGCAGCAGGGCAGGGCTCAATGAGCAGTTCTTC

D gene: TRBD1
V gene: TRBV10-2
clone size: -
J gene: TRBJ2-7
CDR3 protein: CASSGGTGIRYEQYF
CDR3 DNA: TGCGCCAGCAGCGGGGGGACAGGGATCCGCTACGAGCAGTACTTC

D gene: -
V gene: TRBV9
clone size: -
J gene: TRBJ2-1
CDR3 protein: CASSPQTGRHEQFF
CDR3 DNA: TGTGCCAGCAGCCCGCAGACAGGCCGGCATGAGCAGTTCTTC

D gene: -
V gene: TRBV20-1
clone size: -
J gene: TRBJ2-3
CDR3 protein: CSAREGRADTDTQYF
CDR3 DNA: TGCAGTGCTAGAGAGGGTAGGGCAGACACAGATACGCAGTATTTT

D gene: TRBD1
V gene: TRBV29-1
clone size: few
J gene: TRBJ1-2
CDR3 protein: CSVVGQGDYGYTF
CDR3 DNA: TGCAGCGTTGTGGGACAGGGAGACTATGGCTACACCTTC

D gene: -
V gene: TRBV20-1
clone size: -
J gene: TRBJ2-3
CDR3 protein: CSAPWMGSAQYF
CDR3 DNA: TGCAGTGCCCCATGGATGGGGTCCGCGCAGTATTTT

D gene: TRBD1
V gene: TRBV6-1
clone size: -
J gene: TRBJ2-3
CDR3 protein: CASTLVPGQYEQYF
CDR3 DNA: TGTGCCAGCACCCTAGTCCCGGGACAGTACGAGCAGTATTTT

D gene: -
V gene: TRBV5-1
clone size: -
J gene: TRBJ2-1
CDR3 protein: CANSLEGTDYNEQFF
CDR3 DNA: TGCGCCAACAGCTTGGAAGGGACTGATTACAATGAGCAGTTCTTC

D gene: -
V gene: TRBV5-1
clone size: few
J gene: TRBJ2-3
CDR3 protein: CASSSLTSDTQYF
CDR3 DNA: TGCGCCAGCAGCTCCCTGACTTCAGATACGCAGTATTTT

D gene: -
V gene: TRBV7-2
clone size: many
J gene: TRBJ2-5
CDR3 protein: CASSSPSVRETQYF
CDR3 DNA: TGTGCCAGCAGCTCTCCATCCGTCCGGGAGACCCAGTACTTC

D gene: -
V gene: TRBV4-3
clone size: -
J gene: TRBJ1-2
CDR3 protein: CASSLEPHYGYTF
CDR3 DNA: TGCGCCAGCAGCTTAGAGCCGCACTATGGCTACACCTTC

D gene: -
V gene: TRBV5-1
clone size: -
J gene: TRBJ1-1
CDR3 protein: CASSLGRGVGNTEAFF
CDR3 DNA: TGCGCCAGCAGCCTTGGGAGGGGAGTAGGGAACACTGAAGCTTTCTTT

D gene: TRBD1
V gene: TRBV20-1
clone size: once
J gene: TRBJ2-3
CDR3 protein: CSVRTGGFRDTQYF
CDR3 DNA: TGCAGTGTACGGACAGGGGGGTTCCGTGATACGCAGTATTTT

D gene: -
V gene: TRBV20-1
clone size: -
J gene: TRBJ2-5
CDR3 protein: CSASPPAGQTQYF
CDR3 DNA: TGCAGTGCTAGTCCACCCGCGGGCCAGACCCAGTACTTC

D gene: TRBD1
V gene: TRBV11-2
clone size: once
J gene: TRBJ1-6
CDR3 protein: CASSFGQGLGGGPPLHF
CDR3 DNA: TGTGCCAGCAGCTTCGGACAGGGTCTGGGTGGTGGGCCACCCCTCCACTTT

D gene: TRBD2
V gene: TRBV25-1
clone size: -
J gene: TRBJ2-5
CDR3 protein: CASSDRLAGFSDQETQYF
CDR3 DNA: TGTGCCAGCAGTGATCGACTAGCGGGATTTTCAGACCAAGAGACCCAGTACTTC

D gene: TRBD1
V gene: TRBV28
clone size: few
J gene: TRBJ1-5
CDR3 protein: CASSLPGQGLWAQHF
CDR3 DNA: TGTGCCAGCAGCTTACCGGGACAGGGACTATGGGCCCAGCATTTT

D gene: TRBD2
V gene: TRBV7-9
clone size: -
J gene: TRBJ2-3
CDR3 protein: CASSSFASGSSHTDTQYF
CDR3 DNA: TGTGCCAGCAGCTCCTTTGCTAGCGGGAGTTCCCACACAGATACGCAGTATTTT